This T cell receptor (beta chain) came from a study of identical twins. One entry per CDR3 protein results from TCRdb running MiXCR on the 5' RACE reads. This table has 600,000 to 850,000 distinct CDR3 sequences, 15% to 20% appearing once. In this sample, this clonotype turned up a few times. These records were also assigned to another study, of T cells expressing NK-cell markers.

The sequenced sample was PBMCs. This receptor was taken from a woman under 30 in good health.

CDR3 bases: TGTGCCAGCAGCTTATATGTCACCGGGGAGCTGTTTTTT. Protein sequence: CASSLYVTGELFF. The chain employs TRBV7-2 and TRBJ2-2; no clear D. Trimming shortened V by 2 bases and J by 4 bases, and 5 bases separated the two germline ends. Germline V gene data show CDR1 as SGHTA and CDR2 as FQGNSA. There are 13 residues in the CDR3.